This T cell receptor beta chain was sequenced during a study of shared clonotypes between healthy human individuals. V was trimmed by 4 bases and J by 5 bases, leaving 21 bases between them. CDR3 length: 16 amino acids. The V gene's germline CDR1 is ENHRY and CDR2 SYGVKD. Worth noting for this clone: The antigen is undetermined.

Produced via immunoSEQ multiplex PCR; TCRdb's table is partial and in-frame only. The sample has 2 million to 3 million clones; roughly 93% are singletons. Study-level points and caveats: For naive CD4 cells, approximately 5% of clonotypes were shared across a handful of donors.

This sequence joins TRBV10-3 and TRBJ2-7, with D possibly TRBD1 on 5 matching bases. This TCR was sampled from a man aged 18 to 30 in good health. Some clones in this sample may be carry-over from other donors' samples. The sequencing input was naive CD4+ T cells from PBMCs. Subset here: CD45RA+ positively selected. CDR3: CAISGSGIPLRHEQYF. The CDR3 coding sequence is TGTGCCATCAGTGGATCAGGGATCCCCCTGCGCCACGAGCAGTACTTC.